This T cell receptor beta chain was found in a study of post-analysis software for immune sequencing data. Germline V gene sequence: CDR1 GTSNPN, CDR2 SVGIG (reference sequence). Trimming took off 3 bases at V and 3 bases at J, with 11 bases between the two ends. The CDR3 consists of 13 residues. Included in the TCR beta cDNA libraries were unique molecular identifiers. TCRdb passed the PCR reads through MiXCR, listing each CDR3 protein once. The sample contains fewer than 900,000 distinct CDR3 sequences, approximately 44% of which appear only once. Remarks on this clonotype: The antigen is unknown.

Overall study results and limits: Normalized Chao1 diversity was significantly reduced in patients versus controls. Higher frequency in patients than in controls was seen for roughly five TRBV segments, with TRBV5-6, TRBV5-1 and TRBV20-1 among them.

The receptor's source is a girl aged 5-17 years with multiple sclerosis. The sequenced sample was blood. The rearrangement joins TRBV30 to TRBJ1-2; possible D gene TRBD1, 5 bases. CDR3 in amino acids: CAWRPGADYGYTF. The CDR3 coding sequence is TGTGCCTGGAGGCCCGGGGCGGACTATGGCTACACCTTC.